This entry is about one T cell receptor (beta chain). Its matching antigen is unknown. This record belongs to a study of T-cell memory formation after mild COVID-19. Sample barcodes and UMIs were carried by the TCR alpha and TCR beta cDNA libraries that 5'RACE generated with constant-segment primers. Each CDR3 protein is one row after TCRdb ran MiXCR on the 5' RACE reads. The profile shows 65,000 to 90,000 distinct CDR3 sequences, about 15% of them singletons. Whole-study findings and limits: Clones shrinking from day 15 to 85 showed even CD4/CD8 mixes; later expanders tilted CD4+. Second-wave clones that peaked on day 37 lacked confirmed SARS-CoV-2 specificity.

This clonotype originated in an adult woman who had mild COVID-19 (a few samples of this study predate the infection). Cell type and time point are not known. Sequenced sample: PBMCs or a T cell subset sorted from them (not recorded which).

The CDR3 DNA reads TGTGCCAGCAGCTCCGGACTAGCGTCGAGCAATGAGCAGTTCTTC. Protein product: CASSSGLASSNEQFF. The chain uses TRBV13 and TRBJ2-1; 9 nucleotides line up with TRBD2. This CDR3 contains 15 residues. The J segment lost 6 bases and the V segment lost 4 bases, leaving 7 bases of the junction unmatched. Germline CDR1 reads PRHDT; CDR2 reads FYEKMQ (reference sequence).